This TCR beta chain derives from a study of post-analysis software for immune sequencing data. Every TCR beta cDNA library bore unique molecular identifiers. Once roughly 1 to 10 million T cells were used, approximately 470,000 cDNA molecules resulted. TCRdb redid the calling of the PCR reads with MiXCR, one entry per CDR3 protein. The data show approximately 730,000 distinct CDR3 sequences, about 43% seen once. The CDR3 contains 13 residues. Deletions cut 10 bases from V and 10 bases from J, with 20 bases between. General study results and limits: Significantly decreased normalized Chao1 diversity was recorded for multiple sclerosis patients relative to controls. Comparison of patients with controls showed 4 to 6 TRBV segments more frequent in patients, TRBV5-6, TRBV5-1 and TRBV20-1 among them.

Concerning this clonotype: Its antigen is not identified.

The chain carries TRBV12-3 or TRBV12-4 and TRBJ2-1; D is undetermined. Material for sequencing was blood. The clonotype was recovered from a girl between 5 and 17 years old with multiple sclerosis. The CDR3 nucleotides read TGTGCCACCACACGATGGATTAGAGAGGAGCAGTTCTTC. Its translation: CATTRWIREEQFF.